This T cell receptor (beta chain) derives from a study of blood T cell repertoires in COVID-19. Whole-study context: Acute and convalescent COVID-19 specimens originated in the United States, Italy and Spain.

Authors' analysis steps: Amplified reference gene primers provided the basis for estimating nucleated cell counts. Clones were sequenced by immunoSEQ multiplex PCR, and TCRdb holds only the in-frame ones, with some missing. V, J and clone size are those of that table, while D and trimming were read from the DNA. Among 200,000 to 300,000 clones listed, 87% were seen once. Trimming pared 2 bases from V and 1 base from J, leaving 11 bases between. Germline CDR1 reads GTSNPN; CDR2 reads SVGIG (reference sequence). The length of the CDR3 is 15 residues. Source material: peripheral blood. This TCR derives from a man aged 60 to 69 who had recovered from COVID-19. The J gene is TRBJ1-4, the V gene TRBV30, with a tentative D call TRBD1 (6 bases). The CDR3 DNA reads TGTGCCTGGAGTCGGTACAGGGTAACTAATGAAAAACTGTTTTTT. Amino acid sequence: CAWSRYRVTNEKLFF.